The 25 T cell receptor beta chains given below trace back to one sample, sequenced in a study of memory CD4+ T cells and cytomegalovirus serostatus. Single viable CD3+CD4+CD8-CD45RO+ cells were sorted as the memory CD4+ T cells. Repertoires were generated with immunoSEQ multiplex PCR, while TCRdb's copy carries only in-frame clones and drops some. The table records tens of thousands of clones, about three quarters of them present only once. The specimen sequenced was memory CD4+ T cells from blood. Every receptor here comes from an adult in good health and CMV-seropositive.

Points on this clone: Other DNA sequences in the same sample also yield this CDR3. DNA for the CDR3: TGTGCCAGCAGCCCCGGCGGGGAGCTGTTTTTT. Residues: CASSPGGELFF. The chain is built from TRBV7-2 and TRBJ2-2; D gene uncertain. Trimming took off 5 bases at V and 7 bases at J, with 5 bases between the two ends. CDR1 and CDR2 from the germline V gene are SGHTA and FQGNSA. CDR3 length: 11 amino acids.

V and J are TRBV30 and TRBJ1-5; a possible D gene is TRBD1 (6 bases). The CDR3 runs to 15 residues. Looked up from germline, CDR1 is GTSNPN and CDR2 is SVGIG (reference sequence). The germline V and J ends were trimmed by 2 bases and 7 bases, with 18 bases remaining between them. This CDR3 is CAWSFGGRDVQPQHF. CDR3 DNA: TGTGCCTGGAGTTTCGGGGGCCGCGACGTACAGCCCCAGCATTTT.

The chain joins TRBV7-2 to TRBJ2-1; tentatively, D is TRBD1 (6 bases). From germline, CDR1 is SGHTA and CDR2 FQGNSA. This CDR3 region has 14 residues. V lost 6 bases to trimming and J lost 2 bases, with 11 bases between them. The CDR3: CASRPRGPYNEQFF. The CDR3 DNA reads TGTGCCAGCAGGCCCAGGGGTCCCTACAATGAGCAGTTCTTC.

Only a few counts were recorded for this clone. V and J are TRBV7-6 and TRBJ1-4; D not certain. The CDR3 length is 12 residues. Germline values: CDR1 SGHVS, CDR2 FNYEAQ. Trimming left V 5 bases short and J 7 bases short, with 8 bases between. CDR3 amino acids: CASSLTSEKLFF. Written as DNA, the CDR3 is TGTGCCAGCAGCCTCACATCTGAAAAACTGTTTTTT. The full variable domain, with the rest looked up from reference TRBV7-6 and TRBJ1-4, is GAGVSQSPRYKVTKRGQDVALRCDPISGHVSLYWYRQALGQGPEFLTYFNYEAQQDKSGLPNDRFSAERPEGSISTLTIQRTEQRDSAMYRCASSLTSEKLFFGSGTQLSVL.

The genes are TRBV7-2 and TRBJ2-3; 10 bases are a match to TRBD2. In germline, CDR1 is SGHTA, CDR2 FQGNSA. V was pared by 5 bases and J by 3 bases, with 8 bases of the junction left unmatched. This CDR3 region has 16 residues. CDR3 in amino acids: CASSPTLAGVTDTQYF. CDR3 DNA: TGTGCCAGCAGCCCCACCCTAGCGGGAGTAACAGATACGCAGTATTTT.

This chain links TRBV28 with TRBJ1-3; D unclear. With 4 bases removed from V and 0 bases from J, the gap between germline ends came to 13 bases. The CDR3 is 16 residues long. CDR1 and CDR2 from the germline V gene are MDHEN and SYDVKM. The DNA for the CDR3 is TGTGCCAGCAGTTCGGCAGCCGACCTCTCTGGAAACACCATATATTTT. The encoded protein is CASSSAADLSGNTIYF.

This clone is a singleton in its sample. CDR3 amino acids: CASSLMWEGYNEQFF. The DNA for the CDR3 is TGTGCCAGCAGCTTAATGTGGGAGGGTTACAATGAGCAGTTCTTC. The chain carries TRBV7-3 and TRBJ2-1, with 7 bases identical to TRBD2. This CDR3 spans 15 amino acids. J gave up 4 bases and V 1 base, and 4 bases lay outside the gene matches. Germline V gene lookup returns CDR1 SGHTA and CDR2 FQGTGA. Complete variable domain (other parts from reference TRBV7-3 and TRBJ2-1): GAGVSQTPSNKVTEKGKYVELRCDPISGHTALYWYRQSLGQGPEFLIYFQGTGAADDSGLPNDRFFAVRPEGSVSTLKIQRTERGDSAVYLCASSLMWEGYNEQFFGPGTRLTVL.

This rearrangement joins TRBV6-1 to TRBJ2-3, with 10 bases matching TRBD2. CDR3 length: 16 amino acids. The germline V gene encodes CDR1 MNHNS and CDR2 SASEGT. With V trimmed by 3 bases and J by 6 bases, 9 bases remained unmatched. DNA for the CDR3: TGTGCCAGCAGTGATCGGCTAGCGGGAGTTGGTGATACGCAGTATTTT. Translated, it gives CASSDRLAGVGDTQYF.

The rearrangement joins TRBV14 to TRBJ2-2, with 9 bases that match TRBD1. V was pared by 1 base and J by 8 bases, with 17 bases of the junction left unmatched. This CDR3 has 19 amino acids. The V gene's germline CDR1 is SGHDN and CDR2 FVKESK. The CDR3 here is CASSQVEEGDRGKWGELFF. CDR3 nucleotide sequence: TGTGCCAGCAGCCAAGTAGAGGAGGGCGACAGGGGGAAATGGGGGGAGCTGTTTTTT.

V and J are TRBV10-3 and TRBJ2-7, with D hard to call. V gave up 4 bases and J gave up 0 bases, with 1 base separating them. Germline V lookup: CDR1 ENHRY, CDR2 SYGVKD. This CDR3 is 11 amino acids long. The CDR3 coding sequence is TGTGCCATCAGTGGCTCCTACGAGCAGTACTTC. Protein product: CAISGSYEQYF.

The genes are TRBV5-1 and TRBJ2-7; 9 bases match TRBD1. Trimming at V came to 4 bases and at J to 5 bases, leaving 10 bases not matched to a gene. This CDR3 has 15 residues. Germline V CDR1 and CDR2: SGHRS, YFSETQ. CDR3 loop: CASSPYGQGKNEQYF. CDR3 bases: TGCGCCAGCAGCCCTTACGGACAGGGGAAAAACGAGCAGTACTTC.

The rearrangement links TRBV7-2 to TRBJ1-2; perhaps TRBD1 as D (5 bases). Germline CDR1 and CDR2: SGHTA and FQGNSA. The germline V and J ends were trimmed by 5 bases and 5 bases, with 15 bases remaining between them. This CDR3 is 14 amino acids long. CDR3 nucleotides: TGTGCCAGCAGCCCAAATGGGGGAGATTATGGCTACACCTTC. Protein: CASSPNGGDYGYTF. The full variable domain, completed using reference TRBV7-2 and TRBJ1-2, is GAGVSQSPSNKVTEKGKDVELRCDPISGHTALYWYRQSLGQGLEFLIYFQGNSAPDKSGLPSDRFSAERTGGSVSTLTIQRTQQEDSAVYLCASSPNGGDYGYTFGSGTRLTVV.

The chain has TRBV11-2 and TRBJ2-2, with 8 bases matching TRBD2. The CDR3 is made up of 18 amino acids. V was pared by 5 bases and J by 7 bases, with 18 bases of the junction left unmatched. The germline gives CDR1 SGHAT, CDR2 FQNNGV. The chain's CDR3 is CASSHGLAGSSRGGELFF. Here the CDR3 DNA reads TGTGCCAGCAGCCATGGACTAGCCGGGAGTTCAAGGGGCGGGGAGCTGTTTTTT.

This clone was seen a handful of times. The gene calls are TRBV4-3 and TRBJ1-5; D is uncertain. This CDR3 is built from 16 residues. The germline V gene encodes CDR1 LGHNA and CDR2 YSLEER. The V and J ends lost 0 bases and 1 base respectively, with 10 bases between them. The DNA for the CDR3 is TGCGCCAGCAGCCAAGATGGGCCAGGCAGCAATCAGCCCCAGCATTTT. Residues: CASSQDGPGSNQPQHF.

This clone was recorded a few times. The J gene is TRBJ1-1, the V gene TRBV6-1, with TRBD1 identical over 7 bases. CDR1 is MNHNS, CDR2 SASEGT, per germline. The trim removed 7 bases at V and 3 bases at J, leaving 8 bases unmatched. The CDR3 extends over 14 amino acids. This CDR3 is CASTLDRADTEAFF. Here the CDR3 DNA reads TGTGCCAGCACACTAGACAGGGCGGACACTGAAGCTTTCTTT.

The chain joins TRBV28 to TRBJ2-5, with D perhaps matching TRBD1 or TRBD2 (6 bases each). The CDR3 covers 13 residues. CDR1 and CDR2 (germline): MDHEN, SYDVKM. Between the trimmed V and J ends, which lost 3 bases and 7 bases, there was a span of 12 bases. This CDR3 is CASSFGGRGTQYF. The CDR3 nucleotides read TGTGCCAGCAGTTTTGGGGGGCGTGGGACCCAGTACTTC.

This clone is a singleton in its sample. The chain carries TRBV27 and TRBJ2-7, with 7 bases lining up with TRBD1. Germline assignment: CDR1 MNHEY and CDR2 SMNVEV (reference sequence). The CDR3 length is 15 residues. Germline trimming cut 0 bases from V and 5 bases from J; bases unmatched to any gene: 7. CDR3 bases: TGTGCCAGCAGTTTATCGCACAGGGGTGGAGACGAGCAGTACTTC. It codes for CASSLSHRGGDEQYF.

The rearrangement uses TRBV28 and TRBJ2-3, with D unclear. Trimming removed 6 bases from V and 2 bases from J, with 12 bases in between. CDR1 MDHEN and CDR2 SYDVKM come from the germline V gene. This CDR3 contains 14 residues. This CDR3 is CASSGTENTDTQYF. CDR3 bases: TGTGCCAGCAGCGGCACCGAGAACACAGATACGCAGTATTTT.

V is TRBV6-5 and J is TRBJ1-1, with 8 bases that match TRBD1. Germline V CDR1 and CDR2: MNHEY, SVGAGI. With V trimmed by 5 bases and J by 6 bases, 11 bases remained unmatched. CDR3 size: 15 residues. CDR3 nucleotides: TGTGCCAGCAGTCATATGGACAGGGCTTCCGCTGAAGCTTTCTTT. Its translation: CASSHMDRASAEAFF.

Here the CDR3 DNA reads TGTGCCAGCAGGGCAGTAGACAGGGGTGGTGGCTACACCTTC. Protein product: CASRAVDRGGGYTF. V is TRBV28 and J is TRBJ1-2; TRBD1 agrees at 8 bases. Germline loops: CDR1 MDHEN, CDR2 SYDVKM. Trimming at V came to 6 bases and at J to 7 bases, leaving 10 bases not matched to a gene. The CDR3 spans 14 residues.

The chain is built from TRBV11-3 and TRBJ2-3; 8 bases fit TRBD2. Germline CDR1 reads SGHNT; CDR2 reads YENEEA. Unmatched junction bases numbered 4, after V lost 2 bases and J lost 3 bases. The CDR3 sequence is 15 residues long. The DNA of the CDR3 is TGTGCCAGCAGCTTAAGCGGGAGTGGTACAGATACGCAGTATTTT. It yields the protein CASSLSGSGTDTQYF.

The rearrangement joins TRBV4-3 to TRBJ2-7, with 9 bases aligning to TRBD2. Per the germline V gene, CDR1 is LGHNA and CDR2 is YSLEER. This CDR3 spans 17 amino acids. Unmatched junction bases numbered 13, after V lost 4 bases and J lost 3 bases. CDR3: CASSRLGRLAELYEQYV. For the CDR3, the DNA is TGCGCCAGCAGCCGACTAGGGAGACTAGCGGAGCTCTACGAGCAGTACGTC.

The chain is built from TRBV25-1 and TRBJ2-1; D may be TRBD2 (6 bases). This CDR3 spans 14 amino acids. The germline V and J ends were trimmed by 3 bases and 9 bases, with 15 bases remaining between them. Germline lookup yields CDR1 MGHDK and CDR2 SYGVNS. In nucleotides, the CDR3 is TGTGCCAGCAGTGACCCTAGCGCCGCTAGTGAGCAGTTCTTC. Protein: CASSDPSAASEQFF.

The V and J genes are TRBV10-3 and TRBJ1-1; TRBD1 matches 12 bases. From germline, CDR1 is ENHRY and CDR2 SYGVKD. The CDR3 length is 13 residues. Unmatched junction bases numbered 6, after V lost 6 bases and J lost 10 bases. The CDR3 region is CAISAGQGARAFF. As DNA, the CDR3 is TGTGCCATCAGCGCGGGACAGGGGGCGAGAGCTTTCTTT.

V is TRBV28 and J is TRBJ1-2; 8 nucleotides align to TRBD1. The CDR3 spans 15 residues. Per the germline V gene, CDR1 is MDHEN and CDR2 is SYDVKM. Germline trimming cut 1 base from V and 5 bases from J; bases unmatched to any gene: 6. The CDR3 is CASSLYSGGFYGYTF. CDR3 in DNA: TGTGCCAGCAGTTTATATTCAGGGGGCTTTTATGGCTACACCTTC.